This T cell receptor beta chain derives from a study of T cells in Graves' hyperthyroidism and ophthalmopathy. The sample holds many counts of this clonotype. What was amplified from RNA transcripts were TCR beta CDR3 regions. The HTBI set primed first-round TCR CDR3 RT-PCR. TCRdb re-analysed the multiplex PCR reads in MiXCR, keeping a single row per CDR3 protein. The profile shows a few hundred thousand distinct CDR3 sequences, less than 20% of them singletons. The CDR3 runs 14 residues. V was pared by 3 bases and J by 2 bases, with 4 bases of the junction left unmatched. CDR1 is DFQATT, CDR2 SNEGSKA, per germline (reference sequence). Exclusion followed for patients with uncontrolled infection, other autoimmune disease, pregnancy or lactation.

The chain uses TRBV20-1 and TRBJ1-2; 9 bases match TRBD1. Material for sequencing was blood. This clonotype originated in a woman aged 30 to 39 with Graves' hyperthyroidism. The CDR3 DNA reads as TGCAGTGCTAGTGGACAGGGGTGGAACTATGGCTACACCTTC. Translated, it gives CSASGQGWNYGYTF.